These 8 T cell receptor beta chains were sequenced from one sample in a study of identical twins. TCRdb re-called the 5' RACE reads through MiXCR, storing one row per CDR3 protein. The sample records about 730,000 distinct CDR3 sequences, over 20% being singletons. The sample also formed part of further work on T cells expressing NK-cell markers.

Sequenced: PBMCs. The source is a young woman in good health.

In DNA, the CDR3 is TGTGCCAGCAGCCAAGACGAAACTAGCGGGGGGGCCTTCGGGGAGCTGTTTTTT. Amino acid sequence: CASSQDETSGGAFGELFF. The gene calls are TRBV3-1 and TRBJ2-2, with 13 bases matching TRBD2. After removal of 0 bases from V and 7 bases from J, the junction contained 8 bases not matched to a gene. This CDR3 is built from 18 residues. Germline V gives CDR1 LGHDT, CDR2 YNNKEL (reference sequence).

This clonotype has more than one count but fewer than ten. The chain links TRBV6-4 to TRBJ2-1, with D uncertain. Deletions cut 6 bases from V and 16 bases from J, with 13 bases between. The CDR3 contains 10 residues. Germline CDR1 reads MRHNA; CDR2 reads SNTAGT. CDR3 nucleotides: TGTGCCAGCAGCGTGACTGAGCTCTTCTTC. Protein sequence: CASSVTELFF.

This clonotype has at least ten counts. The chain recombines TRBV3-1 with TRBJ2-7; D gene uncertain. The CDR3 sequence is 14 residues long. The V and J ends lost 4 bases and 3 bases respectively, with 13 bases between them. The germline gives CDR1 LGHDT, CDR2 YNNKEL (reference sequence). The CDR3 region is CASSRQHDYYEQYF. The CDR3 DNA reads as TGTGCCAGCAGCCGCCAGCACGATTACTACGAGCAGTACTTC.

Ten or more counts support this clonotype. This chain links TRBV6-1 with TRBJ1-2; 7 bases line up with TRBD1. The CDR3 covers 13 residues. Trimming cost V 5 bases and J 3 bases; bases outside gene matches: 3. CDR1 is MNHNS and CDR2 is SASEGT in the germline V gene. CDR3 sequence: CASSRQGHYGYTF. Written as DNA, the CDR3 is TGTGCCAGCAGTCGACAGGGTCACTATGGCTACACCTTC.

The chain carries TRBV6-1 and TRBJ2-1; weak D call: TRBD1 (6 bases). With 8 bases removed from V and 7 bases from J, the gap between germline ends came to 15 bases. From germline, CDR1 is MNHNS and CDR2 SASEGT. The CDR3 sequence is 13 residues long. CDR3 in DNA: TGTGCCAGCTACTCAGGGGTGAGGAATGAGCAGTTCTTC. Amino acid sequence: CASYSGVRNEQFF.

This clonotype was counted between two and nine times. The chain couples TRBV10-3 to TRBJ2-5, with no clear D. This CDR3 comprises 14 residues. Germline values: CDR1 ENHRY, CDR2 SYGVKD. Trimming took off 3 bases at V and 4 bases at J, with 12 bases between the two ends. The CDR3, as DNA: TGTGCCATCAGTGATCAGGAGATGGGAGAGACCCAGTACTTC. As protein: CAISDQEMGETQYF.

This clonotype appeared many times. This chain connects TRBV20-1 to TRBJ2-1, with 9 nucleotides matching TRBD1. The V gene's germline CDR1 is DFQATT and CDR2 SNEGSKA (reference sequence). V lost 6 bases to trimming and J lost 2 bases; unmatched junction nucleotides: 17. The CDR3 is 18 amino acids. This CDR3 is CSAPHLFRTGEAYNEQFF. In DNA form, the CDR3 reads TGCAGTGCCCCCCATCTTTTTAGGACAGGGGAAGCCTACAATGAGCAGTTCTTC.

This sequence joins TRBV20-1 and TRBJ2-1, with a weak D call TRBD1 (6 bases). In germline, CDR1 is DFQATT, CDR2 SNEGSKA (reference sequence). This CDR3 has 14 residues. V was shortened by 3 bases and J by 2 bases, with 11 bases between the two germline ends. This CDR3 reads CSARGALTYNEQFF. The CDR3 coding sequence is TGCAGTGCTAGGGGGGCCCTCACCTACAATGAGCAGTTCTTC.